Below, 28 T cell receptor beta chains from the same sample are listed, as sequenced in a study of T cells after yellow fever vaccination (dated by TCRdb to between 2018 and 2020). Taken with the paper, the label for treatment or condition translates to: live attenuated yellow fever vaccine strain. Receptors were amplified or captured by 5' RACE. For sequencing, an Illumina NovaSeq 6000 was employed. Through fastp at Q25 and MiXCR, TCRdb rebuilt clones from the public reads, retaining in-frame beta chains. CDR3 protein sequences are deduplicated, and each keeps its most common genes and DNA. Across this sample there are some 420,000 distinct CDR3 sequences, with under 20% seen only once. In total, the top ten clones hold roughly a sixth of the sample. The sequences come from PBMCs, collected before the yellow fever booster vaccination. The receptors shown here come from a young man who received the YFV17D yellow fever vaccine.

In its sample, this clonotype was seen a few times. J is TRBJ2-3 and V is TRBV12-3 or TRBV12-4; TRBD1 or TRBD2 may be the D gene (5 bases each). V was cut by 6 bases and J by 3 bases, with 16 bases left in between. The CDR3 sequence is 15 residues long. In DNA, the CDR3 is TGTGCCAGCAGGAAGTCGGGACCTCGAACAGATACGCAGTATTTT. This encodes CASRKSGPRTDTQYF.

The rearrangement joins TRBV12-3 or TRBV12-4 to TRBJ1-1; D not certain. There are 12 residues in the CDR3. V was cut by 3 bases and J by 10 bases, with 12 bases left in between. In nucleotides, the CDR3 is TGTGCCAGCAGTTTTGAGGGTAGGATAGCTTTCTTT. Translated, it gives CASSFEGRIAFF.

This clonotype has only a few counts. V gene TRBV4-1 combines with J gene TRBJ2-7; weak D call: TRBD1 (6 bases). Trimming pared 5 bases from V and 4 bases from J, leaving 21 bases between. Germline assignment: CDR1 MGHRA and CDR2 YSYEKL. The CDR3 consists of 16 residues. The CDR3 loop reads CASSSSQTGRDYEQYF. The CDR3 DNA follows: TGCGCCAGCAGCTCCTCGCAGACAGGTCGAGATTACGAGCAGTACTTC.

This clonotype was counted many times. The chain links TRBV5-1 to TRBJ2-3; 11 bases line up with TRBD2. The CDR3 sequence is 15 residues long. The germline CDR1 and CDR2 sequences are SGHRS and YFSETQ. The J segment lost 5 bases and the V segment lost 4 bases, leaving 6 bases of the junction unmatched. The CDR3: CASSLGLAEGDTQYF. CDR3 coding DNA: TGCGCCAGCAGCCTGGGACTAGCGGAGGGAGATACGCAGTATTTT.

This clonotype was observed once. The CDR3 DNA is TGTGCCAGCAGCTTACCCTGGGACGGCCAGGGTCTTGAAGCTTTCTTT. Amino acid sequence: CASSLPWDGQGLEAFF. This chain joins TRBV7-9 and TRBJ1-1; perhaps TRBD1 as D (5 bases). The CDR3 consists of 16 residues. From germline, CDR1 is SEHNR and CDR2 FQNEAQ (reference sequence). Trimming left V 2 bases short and J 7 bases short, with 20 bases between.

The rearrangement joins TRBV4-3 to TRBJ1-1; D might be TRBD1 (6 bases). Per germline, CDR1 LGHNA and CDR2 YSLEER. There are 18 residues in the CDR3. V dropped 3 bases and J dropped 4 bases, with 24 bases sitting between them. CDR3 amino acids: CASSQARDNRDRSTEAFF. Here the CDR3 DNA reads TGCGCCAGCAGCCAGGCGAGGGACAACCGTGACCGAAGCACTGAAGCTTTCTTT.

This clonotype has only a few counts. V is TRBV20-1 and J is TRBJ1-3; D call uncertain. Germline CDR1 DFQATT, CDR2 SNEGSKA (reference sequence). The V gene lost 1 base and the J gene lost 3 bases, with 10 bases spanning the gap. The CDR3 has 14 amino acids. The CDR3 loop is CSARVQSYGNTIYF. The DNA of the CDR3 is TGCAGTGCTAGAGTCCAGTCTTATGGAAACACCATATATTTT.

This clonotype has more than one count but fewer than ten. The V and J genes are TRBV4-2 and TRBJ1-6; D is ambiguous. The ends were cut back, 0 bases at V and 8 bases at J, with 11 bases in the middle. Germline V CDR1 and CDR2: LGHNA, YNFKEQ. This CDR3 contains 15 residues. DNA for the CDR3: TGTGCCAGCAGCCAAGATCGAGCAACTTATTCACCCCTCCACTTT. The encoded protein is CASSQDRATYSPLHF.

This clonotype was seen a handful of times. The chain couples TRBV29-1 to TRBJ2-5; perhaps TRBD1 as D (5 bases). Germline CDR1 reads SQVTM; CDR2 reads ANQGSEA. There are 13 residues in the CDR3. V was cut by 7 bases and J by 3 bases, with 15 bases left in between. CDR3 sequence (DNA): TGCAGCGCTGATATGGCAGGGAAAGAGACCCAGTACTTC. Its translation: CSADMAGKETQYF.

Many counts were recorded for this clonotype. This chain joins TRBV5-1 and TRBJ2-7; 8 bases agree with TRBD1. CDR1 is SGHRS, CDR2 YFSETQ, per germline. The CDR3 is made up of 13 amino acids. V was clipped by 6 bases and J by 2 bases; unmatched bases: 4. Here the CDR3 reads CASTDRGAYEQYF. CDR3 DNA: TGCGCCAGCACAGACAGGGGTGCCTACGAGCAGTACTTC.

The chain couples TRBV7-9 to TRBJ2-7; no firm D call. The germline V gene encodes CDR1 SEHNR and CDR2 FQNEAQ (reference sequence). V lost 4 bases, J lost 1 base, and 11 bases lay in between. The CDR3 totals 14 residues. CDR3 coding DNA: TGTGCCAGCAGCTCCTCCCTGCGATCCTACGAGCAGTACTTC. Protein product: CASSSSLRSYEQYF.

This chain joins TRBV2 and TRBJ2-5, with 10 bases that match TRBD2. The V gene's germline CDR1 is SNHLY and CDR2 FYNNEI. There are 14 residues in the CDR3. Trimming removed 5 bases from V and 5 bases from J; junction bases left unmatched: 5. The CDR3 DNA is TGTGCCAGCAGTTCCCAGACTAGCGGGGAGACCCAGTACTTC. Translated, it gives CASSSQTSGETQYF.

The sample holds a few counts of this clonotype. This chain links TRBV7-3 with TRBJ2-4; 9 bases agree with TRBD2. The CDR3 is made up of 18 amino acids. The V and J ends lost 2 bases and 6 bases, in that order; junction bases with no gene match: 14. In germline, CDR1 is SGHTA, CDR2 FQGTGA. CDR3 sequence reads: CASSLRASGGPPGNIQYF. The DNA for the CDR3 is TGTGCCAGCAGCTTACGGGCCAGCGGGGGGCCTCCGGGAAACATTCAGTACTTC. Complete variable domain (other parts from reference TRBV7-3 and TRBJ2-4): GAGVSQTPSNKVTEKGKYVELRCDPISGHTALYWYRQSLGQGPEFLIYFQGTGAADDSGLPNDRFFAVRPEGSVSTLKIQRTERGDSAVYLCASSLRASGGPPGNIQYFGAGTRLSVL.

The genes are TRBV5-1 and TRBJ2-1, with 7 bases fitting TRBD2. Trimming took 7 bases from V and 0 from J; bases not matched to a gene: 7. Germline lookup yields CDR1 SGHRS and CDR2 YFSETQ. The CDR3 length is 15 residues. The CDR3 here is CASGSGGSSYNEQFF. CDR3 nucleotide sequence: TGCGCCAGCGGTTCCGGGGGGAGCTCCTACAATGAGCAGTTCTTC.

This clonotype was found once. V is TRBV5-1 and J is TRBJ2-7, with D possibly being TRBD1 or TRBD2 (5 bases each). V was cut by 8 bases and J by 2 bases, with 17 bases left in between. This CDR3 spans 14 amino acids. From germline, CDR1 is SGHRS and CDR2 YFSETQ. CDR3 protein: CARRTRGPTYEQYF. For the CDR3, the DNA is TGCGCCAGGCGAACCCGGGGCCCGACCTACGAGCAGTACTTC.

V usage is TRBV12-3 or TRBV12-4 and J usage is TRBJ1-2; D ambiguous. The V and J ends lost 0 bases and 6 bases respectively, with 8 bases between them. CDR3 length equals 13 residues. CDR3 sequence reads: CASSLAVTDGYTF. CDR3 sequence (DNA): TGTGCCAGCAGTTTAGCAGTGACGGATGGCTACACCTTC.

A few counts support this clonotype. The chain joins TRBV4-1 to TRBJ1-5; D is possibly TRBD1 (5 bases). Germline CDR1 reads MGHRA; CDR2 reads YSYEKL. This CDR3 region has 19 residues. Trimming shortened V by 1 base and J by 7 bases, and 26 bases separated the two germline ends. This CDR3 reads CASSQVARGPEKPRQPQHF. CDR3 in DNA: TGCGCCAGCAGCCAAGTCGCAAGGGGCCCGGAAAAACCGCGGCAGCCCCAGCATTTT.

This chain uses TRBV12-3 or TRBV12-4 with TRBJ1-5; 7 bases match TRBD1. With V trimmed by 6 bases and J by 4 bases, 6 bases remained unmatched. The CDR3 sequence is 14 residues long. CDR3 amino acids: CASSPDRLNQPQHF. For the CDR3, the DNA is TGTGCCAGCAGCCCGGACAGGCTAAATCAGCCCCAGCATTTT.

This clonotype was seen only a few times. The CDR3 sequence: CASSPQGTGVTNTEAFF. In DNA form, the CDR3 reads TGTGCCAGCTCACCACAAGGGACAGGCGTTACGAACACTGAAGCTTTCTTT. The rearrangement links TRBV18 to TRBJ1-1; 8 bases map to TRBD1. CDR3 size: 17 residues. V gave up 1 base and J gave up 1 base; unmatched junction bases: 8. Germline CDR1 and CDR2: KGHSH and LQKENI.

There are a few counts of this clonotype. This chain uses TRBV4-2 with TRBJ2-1; 10 nucleotides match TRBD2. Germline trimming cut 1 base from V and 8 bases from J; bases unmatched to any gene: 5. The CDR3 extends over 15 amino acids. CDR1 and CDR2 (germline): LGHNA, YNFKEQ. In DNA form, the CDR3 reads TGTGCCAGCAGCCAAGCGTCTAGCGGGGGCGATGAGCAGTTCTTC. Protein: CASSQASSGGDEQFF.

This clonotype came up many times. The chain has TRBV6-5 and TRBJ2-4; D is perhaps TRBD2 (5 bases). Germline assignment: CDR1 MNHEY and CDR2 SVGAGI. The CDR3 covers 15 residues. Trimming took off 5 bases at V and 0 bases at J, with 11 bases between the two ends. The DNA for the CDR3 is TGTGCCAGCAGTCAATCGGGGAGAGCCAAAAACATTCAGTACTTC. Translating it yields CASSQSGRAKNIQYF.

This clonotype was found many times. The chain has TRBV2 and TRBJ2-1; D gene ambiguous. V was cut by 5 bases and J by 12 bases, with 14 bases left in between. Germline V gene sequence: CDR1 SNHLY, CDR2 FYNNEI. The CDR3 is 12 residues long. This CDR3 reads CASSSSDVGQFF. The CDR3 DNA reads TGTGCCAGCAGTTCGTCGGACGTAGGGCAGTTCTTC.

This chain uses TRBV6-2 or TRBV6-3 with TRBJ2-7; D is ambiguous. The CDR3 covers 13 residues. V lost 0 bases and J 9 bases, leaving 12 bases between the germline ends. Germline CDR1 is MNHEY and CDR2 is SVGEGT. This chain's CDR3 is CASSYSGTVPQYV. As DNA, the CDR3 is TGTGCCAGCAGTTACTCGGGCACAGTCCCGCAGTACGTC.

The V gene is TRBV6-5, the J gene TRBJ2-3; a weak D match, TRBD2 (6 bases). Germline V gene lookup returns CDR1 MNHEY and CDR2 SVGAGI. The CDR3 spans 15 residues. V lost 4 bases, J lost 0 bases, and 11 bases lay in between. The CDR3 sequence: CASSSTGTSTDTQYF. CDR3 nucleotides: TGTGCCAGCAGTTCAACCGGGACTAGCACAGATACGCAGTATTTT.

This clonotype appeared a few times. The V gene is TRBV20-1, the J gene TRBJ2-3, with TRBD2 matching 7 bases. The CDR3 sequence is 13 residues long. CDR1 is DFQATT and CDR2 is SNEGSKA in the germline V gene (reference sequence). V lost 5 bases, J lost 1 base, and 3 bases stayed unmatched. CDR3: CSAFRGGTDTQYF. In nucleotides, the CDR3 is TGCAGTGCTTTTCGGGGGGGCACAGATACGCAGTATTTT.

Only a few counts were recorded for this clonotype. This chain uses TRBV5-1 with TRBJ2-3; TRBD2 aligns across 9 bases. CDR1 is SGHRS, CDR2 YFSETQ, per germline. V lost 0 bases, J lost 2 bases, and 4 bases stayed unmatched. This CDR3 is built from 16 residues. DNA for the CDR3: TGCGCCAGCAGCTTGGGTGCGGGGGGGGACACAGATACGCAGTATTTT. It codes for CASSLGAGGDTDTQYF.

In this sample, this clonotype turned up a few times. The chain joins TRBV5-1 to TRBJ1-1, with no clear D. CDR1 is SGHRS, CDR2 YFSETQ, per germline. This CDR3 is 13 amino acids long. V lost 4 bases, J lost 10 bases, and 17 bases lay in between. The CDR3 DNA reads as TGCGCCAGCAGCCATATGACGCGAGAAGGAGCTTTCTTT. As protein: CASSHMTREGAFF.

This clonotype was seen only a few times. V is TRBV5-6 and J is TRBJ1-1; 8 positions match TRBD1. J lost 5 bases, V lost 2 bases, and 5 bases had no gene match. Per the germline V gene, CDR1 is SGHDT and CDR2 is YYEEEE. This CDR3 contains 14 residues. CDR3: CASSLRQGMTEAFF. CDR3 bases: TGTGCCAGCAGCTTACGACAGGGGATGACTGAAGCTTTCTTT.